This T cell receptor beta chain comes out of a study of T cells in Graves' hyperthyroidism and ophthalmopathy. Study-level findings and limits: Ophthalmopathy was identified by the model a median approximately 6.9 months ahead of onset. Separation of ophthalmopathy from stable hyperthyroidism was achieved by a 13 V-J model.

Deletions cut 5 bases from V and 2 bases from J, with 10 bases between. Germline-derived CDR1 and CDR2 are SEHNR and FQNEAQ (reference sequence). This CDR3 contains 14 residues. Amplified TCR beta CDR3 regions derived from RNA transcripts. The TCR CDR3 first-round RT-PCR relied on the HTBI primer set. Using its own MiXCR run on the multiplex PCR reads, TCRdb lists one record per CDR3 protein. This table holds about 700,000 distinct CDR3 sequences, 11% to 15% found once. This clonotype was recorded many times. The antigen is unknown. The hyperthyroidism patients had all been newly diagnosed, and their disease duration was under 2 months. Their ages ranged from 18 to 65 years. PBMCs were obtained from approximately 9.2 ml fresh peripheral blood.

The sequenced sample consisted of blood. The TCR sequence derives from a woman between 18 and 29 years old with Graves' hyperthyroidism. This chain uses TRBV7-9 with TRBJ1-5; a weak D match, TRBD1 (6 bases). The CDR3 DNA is TGTGCCAGCAGCCCCGCAGGGGGCAATCAGCCCCAGCATTTT. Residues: CASSPAGGNQPQHF.